This TCR beta chain derives from a study of OX40 agonist ivuxolimab in advanced cancers. Study as a whole: Patients were treated with ivuxolimab, an agonistic anti-OX40 (CD134) antibody.

Sequenced by immunoSEQ multiplex PCR; TCRdb stores in-frame clones only, minus some. The sample lists fewer than 80,000 clones, around 85% seen once, with approximately 4% in the top ten. The germline V gene encodes CDR1 SGDLS and CDR2 YYNGEE. The CDR3 length is 14 residues. V lost 0 bases, J lost 7 bases, and 11 bases lay in between. Autoimmune disease history or systemic immunosuppression barred patients. This specimen consisted of CD4+ or CD8+ T cells sorted from blood, obtained in a trial of the OX40 agonist ivuxolimab. This sequence was found in an adult with an advanced solid tumor such as melanoma, head and neck, liver or kidney cancer. V gene TRBV9 combines with J gene TRBJ1-5; tentative D call: TRBD1 (5 bases). The CDR3 bases are TGTGCCAGCAGCGTAGGGGGGGTCCGACAGCCCCAGCATTTT. Translation gives CASSVGGVRQPQHF. The full variable domain, completed using reference TRBV9 and TRBJ1-5, is DSGVTQTPKHLITATGQRVTLRCSPRSGDLSVYWYQQSLDQGLQFLIQYYNGEERAKGNILERFSAQQFPDLHSELNLSSLELGDSALYFCASSVGGVRQPQHFGDGTRLSIL.